The entry below describes one T cell receptor (beta chain). Its antigen is unknown. Second doses that came at about 4 or about 12 weeks were put together. This specimen comes from a study of T cell responses to AZD1222 COVID-19 vaccine. Overall study findings and caveats: There were mostly white British donors and more females than males, and clonal diversity was possibly underestimated. Mapped onto spike, vaccine-associated CD4 TCRs spanned it and were dominant at 160-218 and 743-854.

The CDR3 sequence is 17 residues long. Germline assignment: CDR1 SGHRS and CDR2 YFSETQ. With 1 base clipped from V and 1 base from J, the junction kept 8 bases outside the gene matches. Libraries were prepared by immunoSEQ multiplex PCR; TCRdb keeps only in-frame clonotypes and omits some of them. The data show more than 85,000 clones, around 93% seen once. The chain recombines TRBV5-1 with TRBJ2-3; the match to TRBD1 covers 8 bases. The material was peripheral blood, obtained 28 days after the second AZD1222 dose. This receptor was obtained from an adult who received the AZD1222 COVID-19 vaccine. The CDR3 sequence is CASSLLGGTGGTDTQYF. The CDR3 DNA follows: TGCGCCAGCAGCTTGTTGGGCGGGACAGGAGGCACAGATACGCAGTATTTT.